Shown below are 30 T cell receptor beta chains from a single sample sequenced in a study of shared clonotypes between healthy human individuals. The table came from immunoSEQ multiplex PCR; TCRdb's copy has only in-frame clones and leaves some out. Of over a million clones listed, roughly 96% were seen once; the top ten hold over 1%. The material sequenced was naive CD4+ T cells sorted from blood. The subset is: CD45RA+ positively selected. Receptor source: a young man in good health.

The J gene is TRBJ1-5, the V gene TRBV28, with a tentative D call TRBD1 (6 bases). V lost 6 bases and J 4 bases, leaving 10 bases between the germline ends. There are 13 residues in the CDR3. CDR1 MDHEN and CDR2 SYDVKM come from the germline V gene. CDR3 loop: CASRKQGNQPQHF. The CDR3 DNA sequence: TGTGCCAGCAGGAAACAGGGTAATCAGCCCCAGCATTTT.

CDR3 residues: CASRPWGAGSYEQYF. In DNA form, the CDR3 reads TGTGCCAGCAGACCCTGGGGAGCGGGATCCTACGAGCAGTACTTC. The chain couples TRBV27 to TRBJ2-7, with 7 positions matching TRBD2. J gave up 1 base and V 6 bases, and 9 bases lay outside the gene matches. The germline V gene encodes CDR1 MNHEY and CDR2 SMNVEV (reference sequence). The CDR3 has 15 residues.

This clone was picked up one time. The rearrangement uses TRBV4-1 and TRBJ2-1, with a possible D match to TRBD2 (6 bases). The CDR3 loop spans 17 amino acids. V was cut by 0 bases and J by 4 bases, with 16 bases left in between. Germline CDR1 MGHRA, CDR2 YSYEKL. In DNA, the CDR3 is TGCGCCAGCAGCCAAGAATCGGTGGCTAGCGAATACAATGAGCAGTTCTTC. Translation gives CASSQESVASEYNEQFF.

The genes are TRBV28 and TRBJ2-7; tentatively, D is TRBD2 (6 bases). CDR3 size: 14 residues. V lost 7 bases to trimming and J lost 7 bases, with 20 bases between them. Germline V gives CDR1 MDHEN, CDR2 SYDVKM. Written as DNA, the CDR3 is TGTGCCAGCATCCCTCTTGCGGGACGCGGGGAGCAGTACTTC. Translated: CASIPLAGRGEQYF.

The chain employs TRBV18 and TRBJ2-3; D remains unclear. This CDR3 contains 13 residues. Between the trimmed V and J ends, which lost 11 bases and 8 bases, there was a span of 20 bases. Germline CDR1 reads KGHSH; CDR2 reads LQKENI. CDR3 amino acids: CAGLHVEIGTQYF. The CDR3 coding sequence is TGTGCCGGGCTCCATGTTGAGATCGGTACGCAGTATTTT.

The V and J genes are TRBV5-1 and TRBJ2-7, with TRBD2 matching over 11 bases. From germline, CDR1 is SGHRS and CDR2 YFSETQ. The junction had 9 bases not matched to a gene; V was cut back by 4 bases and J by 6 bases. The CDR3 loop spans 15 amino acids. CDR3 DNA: TGCGCCAGCAGCATGCTAGCGGGGGGAAATTCCGAGCAGTACTTC. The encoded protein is CASSMLAGGNSEQYF.

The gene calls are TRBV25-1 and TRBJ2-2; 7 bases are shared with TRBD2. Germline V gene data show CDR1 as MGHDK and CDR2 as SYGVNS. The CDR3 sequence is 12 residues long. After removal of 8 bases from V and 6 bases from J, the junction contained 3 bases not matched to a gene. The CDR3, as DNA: TGTGCCAGCGGGAGGGGCTCCGGGGAGCTGTTTTTT. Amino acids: CASGRGSGELFF.

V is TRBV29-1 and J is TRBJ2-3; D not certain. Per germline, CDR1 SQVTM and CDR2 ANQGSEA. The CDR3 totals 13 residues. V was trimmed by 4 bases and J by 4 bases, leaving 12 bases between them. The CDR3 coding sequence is TGCAGCGTTGGGTTGAGGACGGCAGATACGCAGTATTTT. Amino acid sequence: CSVGLRTADTQYF.

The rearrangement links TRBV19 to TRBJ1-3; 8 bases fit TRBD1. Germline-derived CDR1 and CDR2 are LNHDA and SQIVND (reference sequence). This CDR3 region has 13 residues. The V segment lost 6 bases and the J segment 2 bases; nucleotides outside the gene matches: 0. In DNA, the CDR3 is TGTGCCAGTAGGACAGGGGCTGGAAACACCATATATTTT. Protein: CASRTGAGNTIYF.

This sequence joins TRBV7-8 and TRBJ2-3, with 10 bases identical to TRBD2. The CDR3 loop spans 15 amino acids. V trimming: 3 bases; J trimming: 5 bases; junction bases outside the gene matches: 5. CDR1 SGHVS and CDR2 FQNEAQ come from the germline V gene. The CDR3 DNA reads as TGTGCCAGCAGCTTGAGGACTAGCGGAAAAGATACGCAGTATTTT. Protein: CASSLRTSGKDTQYF.

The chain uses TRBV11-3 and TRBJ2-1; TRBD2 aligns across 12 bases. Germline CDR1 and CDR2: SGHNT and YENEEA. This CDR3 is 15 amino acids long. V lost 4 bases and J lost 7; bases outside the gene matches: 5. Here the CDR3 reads CASSSTSGSSNEQFF. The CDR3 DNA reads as TGTGCCAGCAGCTCGACTAGCGGGAGTTCGAATGAGCAGTTCTTC.

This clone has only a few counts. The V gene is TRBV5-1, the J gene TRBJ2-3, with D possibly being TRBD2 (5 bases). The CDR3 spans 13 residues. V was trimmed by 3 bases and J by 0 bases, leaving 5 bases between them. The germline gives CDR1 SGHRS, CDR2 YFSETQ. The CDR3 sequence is CASSWTSTDTQYF. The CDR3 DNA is TGCGCCAGCAGCTGGACTAGCACAGATACGCAGTATTTT.

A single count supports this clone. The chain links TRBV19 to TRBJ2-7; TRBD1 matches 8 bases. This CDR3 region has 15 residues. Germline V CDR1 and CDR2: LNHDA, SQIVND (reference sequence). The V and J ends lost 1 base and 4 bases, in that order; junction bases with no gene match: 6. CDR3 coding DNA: TGTGCCAGTAGTATAGTCGGACAGGGAATTTACGAGCAGTACTTC. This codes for CASSIVGQGIYEQYF. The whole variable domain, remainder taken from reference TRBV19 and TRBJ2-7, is DGGITQSPKYLFRKEGQNVTLSCEQNLNHDAMYWYRQDPGQGLRLIYYSQIVNDFQKGDIAEGYSVSREKKESFPLTVTSAQKNPTAFYLCASSIVGQGIYEQYFGPGTRLTVT.

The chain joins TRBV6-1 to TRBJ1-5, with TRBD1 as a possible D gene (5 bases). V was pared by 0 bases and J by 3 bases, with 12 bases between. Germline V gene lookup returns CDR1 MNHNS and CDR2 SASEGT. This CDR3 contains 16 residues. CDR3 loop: CASSEAEQVLNQPQHF. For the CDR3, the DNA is TGTGCCAGCAGTGAAGCCGAACAGGTTCTCAATCAGCCCCAGCATTTT.

The CDR3 DNA sequence: TGTGCCAGCAGCTCCCGACAGGGACCAGAGACCCAGTACTTC. Translating it yields CASSSRQGPETQYF. The chain is built from TRBV5-4 and TRBJ2-5; TRBD1 matches 7 bases. Trimming removed 3 bases from V and 4 bases from J; junction bases left unmatched: 6. The CDR3 consists of 14 residues. Germline values: CDR1 SGHNT, CDR2 YYREEE (reference sequence).

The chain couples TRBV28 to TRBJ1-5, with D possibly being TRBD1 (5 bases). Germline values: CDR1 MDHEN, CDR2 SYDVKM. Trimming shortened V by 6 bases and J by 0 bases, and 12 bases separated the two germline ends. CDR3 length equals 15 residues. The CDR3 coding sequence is TGTGCCAGCAGGGTTGGACACCTTAGCAATCAGCCCCAGCATTTT. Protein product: CASRVGHLSNQPQHF.

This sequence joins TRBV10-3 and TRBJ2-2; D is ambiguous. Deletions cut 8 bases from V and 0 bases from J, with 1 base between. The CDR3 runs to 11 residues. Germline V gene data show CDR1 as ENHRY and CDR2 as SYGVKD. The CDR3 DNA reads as TGTGCCATCGCGAACACCGGGGAGCTGTTTTTT. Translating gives CAIANTGELFF.

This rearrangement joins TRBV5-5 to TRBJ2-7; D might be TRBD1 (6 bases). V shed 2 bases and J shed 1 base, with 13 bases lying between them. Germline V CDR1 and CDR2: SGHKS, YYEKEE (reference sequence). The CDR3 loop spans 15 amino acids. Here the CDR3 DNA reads TGTGCCAGCAGCTTATGGGGGCCAGGGTCCTACGAGCAGTACTTC. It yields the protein CASSLWGPGSYEQYF.

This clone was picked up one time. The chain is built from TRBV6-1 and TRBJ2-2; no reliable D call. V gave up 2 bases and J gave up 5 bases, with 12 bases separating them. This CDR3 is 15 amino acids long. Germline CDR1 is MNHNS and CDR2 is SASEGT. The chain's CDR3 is CASSETRLITGELFF. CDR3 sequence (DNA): TGTGCCAGCAGTGAAACCCGACTCATAACCGGGGAGCTGTTTTTT.

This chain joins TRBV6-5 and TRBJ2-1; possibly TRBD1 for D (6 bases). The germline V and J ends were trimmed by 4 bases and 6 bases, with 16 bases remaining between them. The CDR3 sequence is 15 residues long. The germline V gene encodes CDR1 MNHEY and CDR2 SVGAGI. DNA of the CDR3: TGTGCCAGCAGTTCGGGACAAGGGTTCGTCAATGAGCAGTTCTTC. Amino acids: CASSSGQGFVNEQFF.

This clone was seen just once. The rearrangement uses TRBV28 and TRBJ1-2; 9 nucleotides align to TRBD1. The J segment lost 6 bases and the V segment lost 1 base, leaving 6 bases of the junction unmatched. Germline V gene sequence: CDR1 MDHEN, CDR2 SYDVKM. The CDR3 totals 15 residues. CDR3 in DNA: TGTGCCAGCAGTTTATCGGGACAGGGCTTGCATGGCTACACCTTC. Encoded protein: CASSLSGQGLHGYTF.

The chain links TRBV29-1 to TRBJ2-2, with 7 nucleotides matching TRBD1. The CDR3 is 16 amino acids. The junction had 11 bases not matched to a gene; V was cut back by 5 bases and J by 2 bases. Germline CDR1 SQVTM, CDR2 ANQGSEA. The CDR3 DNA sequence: TGCAGCGTTATAACAAGAAAGGGGGCTAACACCGGGGAGCTGTTTTTT. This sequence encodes CSVITRKGANTGELFF.

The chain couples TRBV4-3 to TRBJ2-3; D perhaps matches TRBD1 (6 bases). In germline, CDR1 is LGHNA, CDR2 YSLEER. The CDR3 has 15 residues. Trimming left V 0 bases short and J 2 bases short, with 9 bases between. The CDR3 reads CASSQEGQITDTQYF. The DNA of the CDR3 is TGCGCCAGCAGCCAAGAAGGACAGATCACAGATACGCAGTATTTT.

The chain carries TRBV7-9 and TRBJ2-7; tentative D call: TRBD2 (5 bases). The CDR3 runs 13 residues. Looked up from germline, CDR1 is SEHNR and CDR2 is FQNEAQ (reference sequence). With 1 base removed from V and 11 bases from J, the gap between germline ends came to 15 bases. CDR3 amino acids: CASSLGVEGSEYF. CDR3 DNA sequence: TGTGCCAGCAGCTTAGGGGTTGAGGGAAGCGAGTACTTC.

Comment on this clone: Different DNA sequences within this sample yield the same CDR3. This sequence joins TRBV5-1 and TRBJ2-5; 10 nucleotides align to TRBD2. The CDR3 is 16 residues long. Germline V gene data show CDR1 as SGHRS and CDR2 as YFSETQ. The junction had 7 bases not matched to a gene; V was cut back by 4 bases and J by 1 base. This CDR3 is CASSLGLAEGQETQYF. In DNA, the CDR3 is TGCGCCAGCAGCCTCGGACTAGCGGAAGGCCAAGAGACCCAGTACTTC.

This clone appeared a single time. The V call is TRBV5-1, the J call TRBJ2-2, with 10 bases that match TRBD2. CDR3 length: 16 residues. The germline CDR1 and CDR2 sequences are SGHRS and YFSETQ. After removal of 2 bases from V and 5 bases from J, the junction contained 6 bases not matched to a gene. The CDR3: CASSFLAGVSTGELFF. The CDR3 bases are TGCGCCAGCAGCTTTCTAGCGGGAGTTAGTACCGGGGAGCTGTTTTTT.

The CDR3 loop is CASSSGKSYNEQFF. The CDR3 bases are TGTGCCAGCAGCTCAGGGAAAAGCTACAATGAGCAGTTCTTC. The chain has TRBV11-3 and TRBJ2-1, with D possibly TRBD1 on 5 matching bases. The CDR3 extends over 14 amino acids. From germline, CDR1 is SGHNT and CDR2 YENEEA. The V end was cut by 4 bases, the J end by 3 bases, with 10 bases between.

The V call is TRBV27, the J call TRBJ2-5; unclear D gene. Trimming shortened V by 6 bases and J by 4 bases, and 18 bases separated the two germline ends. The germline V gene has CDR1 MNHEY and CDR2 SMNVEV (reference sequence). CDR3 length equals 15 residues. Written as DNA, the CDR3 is TGTGCCAGCAGGCTCCTTGGTAGGGTGGGAGAGACCCAGTACTTC. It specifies CASRLLGRVGETQYF.

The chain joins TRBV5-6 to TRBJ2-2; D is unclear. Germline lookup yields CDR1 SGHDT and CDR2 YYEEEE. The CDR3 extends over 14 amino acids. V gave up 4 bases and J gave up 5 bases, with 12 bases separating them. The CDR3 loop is CASSPQEHTGELFF. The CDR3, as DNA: TGTGCCAGCAGCCCCCAAGAACATACCGGGGAGCTGTTTTTT. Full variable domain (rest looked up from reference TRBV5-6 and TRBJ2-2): DAGVTQSPTHLIKTRGQQVTLRCSPKSGHDTVSWYQQALGQGPQFIFQYYEEEERQRGNFPDRFSGHQFPNYSSELNVNALLLGDSALYLCASSPQEHTGELFFGEGSRLTVL.

CDR3 sequence reads: CASSPTLSLIGNTIYF. CDR3 DNA: TGTGCCAGCTCACCGACTCTCTCTCTAATCGGAAACACCATATATTTT. The chain combines TRBV18 with TRBJ1-3; D gene uncertain. V shed 3 bases and J shed 4 bases, with 16 bases lying between them. The CDR3 is 16 amino acids. The germline CDR1 and CDR2 sequences are KGHSH and LQKENI.